These 8 T cell receptor beta chains share one sample of origin, sequenced in a study of cytomegalovirus exposure and HLA in healthy donors. The PCR had 60 Vbeta and 13 Jbeta primers. The table came from immunoSEQ multiplex PCR; TCRdb's copy has only in-frame clones and leaves some out. The sample yields about 170,000 clones, roughly 85% seen once. The sample comprised PBMCs. These receptors originate from a male donor in good health and CMV-seronegative.

This chain joins TRBV6-1 and TRBJ2-7, with D possibly matching TRBD1 (6 bases). Germline V gives CDR1 MNHNS, CDR2 SASEGT. The V end lost 4 bases, the J end lost 2 bases, and 9 bases lay between the germline ends. The CDR3 spans 13 residues. The CDR3 sequence is CASSVDRTYEQYF. CDR3 DNA: TGTGCCAGCAGTGTAGACAGGACCTACGAGCAGTACTTC.

The chain uses TRBV28 and TRBJ2-7; 8 bases are shared with TRBD1. The germline gives CDR1 MDHEN, CDR2 SYDVKM. The CDR3 covers 14 residues. The junction had 1 base not matched to a gene; V was cut back by 2 bases and J by 1 base. The CDR3 DNA is TGTGCCAGCAGTTTACGGACAGGGTCCTACGAGCAGTACTTC. Translated, it gives CASSLRTGSYEQYF. The full variable domain, with the rest looked up from reference TRBV28 and TRBJ2-7, is DVKVTQSSRYLVKRTGEKVFLECVQDMDHENMFWYRQDPGLGLRLIYFSYDVKMKEKGDIPEGYSVSREKKERFSLILESASTNQTSMYLCASSLRTGSYEQYFGPGTRLTVT.

V gene TRBV10-3 combines with J gene TRBJ1-1; maybe TRBD1 (6 bases). The CDR3 has 14 amino acids. Trimming cost V 6 bases and J 7 bases, with 18 bases left between them. Germline values: CDR1 ENHRY, CDR2 SYGVKD. CDR3 sequence (DNA): TGTGCCATCAGGGCTCAGGGGAAAGGCGATGAAGCTTTCTTT. Translating gives CAIRAQGKGDEAFF.

This chain joins TRBV28 and TRBJ2-1; D may be TRBD1 (5 bases). Germline V gene lookup returns CDR1 MDHEN and CDR2 SYDVKM. V was clipped by 5 bases and J by 15 bases, with 23 bases between them. CDR3 size: 14 residues. As DNA, the CDR3 is TGTGCCAGCAGTCAAGCCCACCCGGACATTCAGGGGTTCTTC. Translation gives CASSQAHPDIQGFF.

V is TRBV11-2 and J is TRBJ2-7, with 8 bases matching TRBD2. Per germline, CDR1 SGHAT and CDR2 FQNNGV. Germline trimming cut 5 bases from V and 3 bases from J; bases unmatched to any gene: 12. The CDR3 extends over 16 amino acids. The chain's CDR3 is CASSPLPSGSHYEQYF. The CDR3 DNA reads as TGTGCCAGCAGCCCGCTTCCGAGCGGGAGCCACTACGAGCAGTACTTC.

The chain has TRBV30 and TRBJ2-7; 10 bases are shared with TRBD2. This CDR3 has 12 residues. CDR1 is GTSNPN, CDR2 SVGIG, per germline (reference sequence). With 7 bases clipped from V and 4 bases from J, the junction kept 4 bases outside the gene matches. CDR3 DNA: TGTGCCTACCTAGCGGGAGAGTACGAGCAGTACTTC. Protein: CAYLAGEYEQYF.

The rearrangement joins TRBV6-5 to TRBJ1-2; the match to TRBD1 covers 7 bases. The germline CDR1 and CDR2 sequences are MNHEY and SVGAGI. V trimming: 0 bases; J trimming: 6 bases; junction bases outside the gene matches: 4. There are 14 residues in the CDR3. For the CDR3, the DNA is TGTGCCAGCAGTTACTCCCTCGGGACAGATGGCTACACCTTC. This codes for CASSYSLGTDGYTF.

The rearrangement joins TRBV7-7 to TRBJ2-5, with 9 positions matching TRBD2. Losses at the gene ends were 8 bases for V and 5 bases for J; bases not matched to a gene: 12. This CDR3 region has 15 residues. Germline V gene sequence: CDR1 SSHAT, CDR2 FNYEAQ (reference sequence). CDR3 loop: CASSGSSGVWETQYF. CDR3 DNA sequence: TGTGCCAGCTCCGGGTCTAGCGGGGTTTGGGAGACCCAGTACTTC.